The 24 T cell receptor beta chains below were found in one sample sequenced in a study of cytomegalovirus exposure and HLA in healthy donors. The PCR employed 60 Vbeta primers together with 13 Jbeta primers. TCRdb's copy holds only in-frame clones and misses some; the assay was immunoSEQ multiplex PCR. The sample includes fewer than 200,000 clones, about four fifths of them seen just once. Source material: PBMCs. Source of these receptors: a man between 35 and 55 years old in good health and CMV-seropositive.

The rearrangement links TRBV7-9 to TRBJ2-5, with TRBD2 identical over 10 bases. The CDR3 is 17 residues long. V lost 1 base, J lost 4 bases, and 9 bases stayed unmatched. The germline gives CDR1 SEHNR, CDR2 FQNEAQ (reference sequence). CDR3 nucleotide sequence: TGTGCCAGCAGCTTAGATACCCTTAGCGGGAGGAGAGAGACCCAGTACTTC. Amino acid sequence: CASSLDTLSGRRETQYF.

This clone was seen a single time. The V and J genes are TRBV10-3 and TRBJ2-7; 11 positions match TRBD1. The CDR3 is made up of 15 amino acids. CDR1 is ENHRY and CDR2 is SYGVKD in the germline V gene. V trimming: 6 bases; J trimming: 4 bases; junction bases outside the gene matches: 8. CDR3 protein: CAISLGWDRGYEQYF. The CDR3 nucleotides read TGTGCCATCAGCCTTGGCTGGGACAGGGGGTACGAGCAGTACTTC.

The CDR3 sequence: CAPPNRDKYEQYF. In DNA, the CDR3 is TGTGCCCCCCCGAACAGGGACAAATACGAGCAGTACTTC. The chain recombines TRBV6-5 with TRBJ2-7, with D possibly TRBD1 on 6 matching bases. The germline V gene has CDR1 MNHEY and CDR2 SVGAGI. V lost 11 bases to trimming and J lost 4 bases, with 18 bases between them. The CDR3 sequence is 13 residues long.

The chain is built from TRBV6-5 and TRBJ2-7, with D perhaps matching TRBD2 (6 bases). Germline assignment: CDR1 MNHEY and CDR2 SVGAGI. This CDR3 is 12 amino acids long. Trimming left V 6 bases short and J 8 bases short, with 14 bases between. DNA for the CDR3: TGTGCCAGCAGCTCGACCGGGACTCAGCAGTACTTC. This encodes CASSSTGTQQYF.

This clone was counted a single time. The chain carries TRBV5-4 and TRBJ2-2, with 9 positions matching TRBD1. The CDR3 is made up of 16 amino acids. V dropped 4 bases and J dropped 6; count of bases not matched to a gene: 10. CDR1 and CDR2 from the germline V gene are SGHNT and YYREEE (reference sequence). The CDR3 region is CASSQGTGKFAGELFF. The DNA of the CDR3 is TGTGCCAGCAGCCAGGGGACAGGGAAGTTCGCCGGGGAGCTGTTTTTT.

This clone has only one observation. The rearrangement uses TRBV6-5 and TRBJ2-1; 12 bases line up with TRBD2. Germline values: CDR1 MNHEY, CDR2 SVGAGI. Germline trimming cut 6 bases from V and 8 bases from J; bases unmatched to any gene: 5. The CDR3 is made up of 14 amino acids. Here the CDR3 DNA reads TGTGCCAGCAGATCGACTAGCGGGAGCCATGAGCAGTTCTTC. It specifies CASRSTSGSHEQFF.

The J gene is TRBJ1-2, the V gene TRBV5-1, with D hard to call. Germline CDR1 reads SGHRS; CDR2 reads YFSETQ. Trimming took off 1 base at V and 8 bases at J, with 12 bases between the two ends. This CDR3 comprises 13 residues. The CDR3 region is CASSLKAGTGYTF. CDR3 DNA sequence: TGCGCCAGCAGCTTGAAGGCAGGAACCGGCTACACCTTC.

V is TRBV6-1 and J is TRBJ1-2; 10 bases line up with TRBD1. Germline V gene sequence: CDR1 MNHNS, CDR2 SASEGT. The CDR3 extends over 14 amino acids. V trimming: 5 bases; J trimming: 8 bases; junction bases outside the gene matches: 8. The DNA for the CDR3 is TGTGCCAGCAGTAGCCTGGGACAGGGGATAGGCTACACCTTC. It specifies CASSSLGQGIGYTF.

The chain uses TRBV7-9 and TRBJ1-4; perhaps TRBD1 as D (6 bases). The CDR3 runs to 15 residues. V was pared by 4 bases and J by 3 bases, with 12 bases between. Per germline, CDR1 SEHNR and CDR2 FQNEAQ (reference sequence). This CDR3 reads CASSSSQGANEKLFF. The DNA of the CDR3 is TGTGCCAGCAGCTCATCACAGGGAGCTAATGAAAAACTGTTTTTT.

The chain uses TRBV6-5 and TRBJ1-1; D remains ambiguous. The V end lost 7 bases, the J end lost 0 bases, and 9 bases lay between the germline ends. The V gene's germline CDR1 is MNHEY and CDR2 SVGAGI. The CDR3 is 13 residues long. The CDR3 DNA sequence: TGTGCCAGCACCCGACAACTGAACACTGAAGCTTTCTTT. Translating it yields CASTRQLNTEAFF.

V usage is TRBV2 and J usage is TRBJ1-3; D unclear. The CDR3 spans 15 residues. The germline CDR1 and CDR2 sequences are SNHLY and FYNNEI. Trimming left V 6 bases short and J 1 base short, with 13 bases between. CDR3 in amino acids: CASRLDTRSGNTIYF. The CDR3 DNA is TGTGCCAGCAGATTAGACACTAGATCTGGAAACACCATATATTTT. The full variable domain, in which reference TRBV2 and TRBJ1-3 provide the parts outside the CDR3, is EPEVTQTPSHQVTQMGQEVILRCVPISNHLYFYWYRQILGQKVEFLVSFYNNEISEKSEIFDDQFSVERPDGSNFTLKIRSTKLEDSAMYFCASRLDTRSGNTIYFGEGSWLTVV.

The chain links TRBV5-8 to TRBJ2-5, with 7 bases matching TRBD1. V lost 1 base to trimming and J lost 2 bases; unmatched junction nucleotides: 11. Germline V gene sequence: CDR1 SGHTS, CDR2 YDEGEE. CDR3 length equals 17 residues. The CDR3 DNA reads TGTGCCAGCAGCTTGTCCACCTACAGGGGTAGGCAAGAGACCCAGTACTTC. The encoded protein is CASSLSTYRGRQETQYF. Full variable domain (remainder filled in from reference TRBV5-8 and TRBJ2-5): EAGVTQSPTHLIKTRGQQATLRCSPISGHTSVYWYQQALGLGLQFLLWYDEGEERNRGNFPPRFSGRQFPNYSSELNVNALELEDSALYLCASSLSTYRGRQETQYFGPGTRLLVL.

The chain joins TRBV5-1 to TRBJ1-1; possibly TRBD1 for D (6 bases). Looked up from germline, CDR1 is SGHRS and CDR2 is YFSETQ. This CDR3 has 14 residues. Deletions cut 8 bases from V and 1 base from J, with 15 bases between. As DNA, the CDR3 is TGCGCCAGTATGAACCGGGACAAGAACACTGAAGCTTTCTTT. Its protein is CASMNRDKNTEAFF.

V is TRBV14 and J is TRBJ1-3; D is undetermined. Between the trimmed V and J ends, which lost 1 base and 7 bases, there was a span of 8 bases. Germline assignment: CDR1 SGHDN and CDR2 FVKESK. CDR3 length: 13 residues. For the CDR3, the DNA is TGTGCCAGCAGCCAAGGGCAGAAGAACACCATATATTTT. It is translated as CASSQGQKNTIYF.

The chain carries TRBV28 and TRBJ2-5; TRBD1 matches 10 bases. The V and J ends lost 10 bases and 7 bases, in that order; junction bases with no gene match: 12. CDR3 size: 14 residues. Germline assignment: CDR1 MDHEN and CDR2 SYDVKM. The DNA of the CDR3 is TGTGCCACTGCGGGACAGGGGTATTTGGGGACCCAGTACTTC. Encoded protein: CATAGQGYLGTQYF.

This sequence joins TRBV5-1 and TRBJ2-7, with D possibly being TRBD2 (7 bases). From germline, CDR1 is SGHRS and CDR2 YFSETQ. The CDR3 loop spans 15 amino acids. Trimming pared 7 bases from V and 4 bases from J, leaving 21 bases between. Here the CDR3 DNA reads TGCGCCAGCCCTACCGCGGGGGCCCCCCTATACGAGCAGTACTTC. Its protein product is CASPTAGAPLYEQYF.

V usage is TRBV4-1 and J usage is TRBJ2-7; TRBD2 aligns across 7 bases. Per germline, CDR1 MGHRA and CDR2 YSYEKL. The CDR3 runs to 13 residues. With 4 bases clipped from V and 4 bases from J, the junction kept 4 bases outside the gene matches. In nucleotides, the CDR3 is TGCGCCAGCAGCCGAGTGGGGGGGTACGAGCAGTACTTC. This translates into CASSRVGGYEQYF.

This clone was seen a single time. The gene calls are TRBV5-6 and TRBJ2-7, with D possibly TRBD1 on 6 matching bases. CDR1 SGHDT and CDR2 YYEEEE come from the germline V gene. V dropped 6 bases and J dropped 2 bases, with 12 bases sitting between them. CDR3 size: 13 residues. The CDR3 nucleotides are TGTGCCAGCACCCCGACAGGAGCCTACGAGCAGTACTTC. The encoded protein is CASTPTGAYEQYF.

The chain has TRBV18 and TRBJ1-2; weak D call: TRBD1 (6 bases). Germline lookup yields CDR1 KGHSH and CDR2 LQKENI. The CDR3 contains 14 residues. The germline V and J ends were trimmed by 2 bases and 13 bases, with 20 bases remaining between them. The CDR3 here is CASSPGQNQGVFTF. CDR3 nucleotides: TGTGCCAGCTCACCAGGACAGAACCAAGGGGTCTTCACCTTC.

V and J are TRBV28 and TRBJ2-7; tentative D call: TRBD1 (8 bases). CDR1 is MDHEN and CDR2 is SYDVKM in the germline V gene. Trimming removed 4 bases at V and 2 bases at J, with 15 bases between. The length of the CDR3 is 15 residues. CDR3 amino acids: CASSSTGDYTYEQYF. CDR3 nucleotides: TGTGCCAGCAGTTCGACAGGGGACTACACCTACGAGCAGTACTTC.

The chain uses TRBV29-1 and TRBJ2-3; weak D call: TRBD2 (5 bases). The CDR3 extends over 14 amino acids. Trimming pared 3 bases from V and 0 bases from J, leaving 10 bases between. The germline gives CDR1 SQVTM, CDR2 ANQGSEA. CDR3 loop: CSVDQRQSTDTQYF. CDR3 sequence (DNA): TGCAGCGTTGACCAGCGGCAGAGCACAGATACGCAGTATTTT.

This clone has only one observation. The chain joins TRBV28 to TRBJ1-6; no clear D. CDR1 is MDHEN and CDR2 is SYDVKM in the germline V gene. The ends were cut back, 1 base at V and 1 base at J, with 8 bases in the middle. CDR3 size: 16 residues. CDR3 DNA: TGTGCCAGCAGTTTATTGGGAGAATCCTATAATTCACCCCTCCACTTT. Translation: CASSLLGESYNSPLHF.

The CDR3 DNA reads as TGTGCCACCAGCAGGGGGGGACTAGCGGAAACAATTTACAATGAGCAGTTCTTC. Protein sequence: CATSRGGLAETIYNEQFF. The chain employs TRBV15 and TRBJ2-1, with TRBD2 matching over 11 bases. V was clipped by 3 bases and J by 4 bases; unmatched bases: 11. The CDR3 length is 18 residues. Germline lookup yields CDR1 LNHNV and CDR2 YYDKDF (reference sequence).

V usage is TRBV27 and J usage is TRBJ2-7, with TRBD1 matching 12 bases. This CDR3 region has 18 residues. CDR1 is MNHEY, CDR2 SMNVEV, per germline (reference sequence). Trimming took 2 bases from V and 2 from J; bases not matched to a gene: 10. CDR3 coding DNA: TGTGCCAGCAGTTTACTTCCCGGGACAGGGGGCCTTACCTACGAGCAGTACTTC. Amino acid sequence: CASSLLPGTGGLTYEQYF.